Each of the 18 T cell receptor beta chains below was sequenced from the same sample in a study of cytomegalovirus exposure and HLA in healthy donors. The PCR was carried out with 60 Vbeta primers and 13 Jbeta primers. Only in-frame clones appear in the TCRdb table, and some are missing; sequencing was by immunoSEQ multiplex PCR. The data show more than 150,000 clones, with about 85% seen just once and about 1.3% held by the top ten. The sample comprised PBMCs. The receptor set was obtained from a girl under 18 in good health and CMV-seropositive.

The chain employs TRBV25-1 and TRBJ2-5; D might be TRBD2 (6 bases). This CDR3 region has 16 residues. Trimming cost V 3 bases and J 4 bases, with 18 bases left between them. The germline V gene has CDR1 MGHDK and CDR2 SYGVNS. DNA of the CDR3: TGTGCCAGCAGTGATTGGGTCCAGGGAGGCTTAGAGACCCAGTACTTC. It is translated as CASSDWVQGGLETQYF.

The J gene is TRBJ2-7, the V gene TRBV7-9, with 10 positions matching TRBD1. The J segment lost 5 bases and the V segment lost 5 bases, leaving 9 bases of the junction unmatched. The CDR3 consists of 15 residues. Per germline, CDR1 SEHNR and CDR2 FQNEAQ (reference sequence). In DNA, the CDR3 is TGTGCCAGCAGCGCAACGGACAGGGGGTTCCACGAGCAGTACTTC. It encodes CASSATDRGFHEQYF.

This chain links TRBV6-1 with TRBJ2-5; 9 bases are a match to TRBD1. V was clipped by 8 bases and J by 4 bases; unmatched bases: 2. Germline lookup yields CDR1 MNHNS and CDR2 SASEGT. The CDR3 is 12 amino acids. In DNA, the CDR3 is TGTGCCAGCGGGGGACAGGGAGAGACCCAGTACTTC. The encoded protein is CASGGQGETQYF.

The chain carries TRBV27 and TRBJ1-1; D is perhaps TRBD1 (6 bases). Trimming pared 4 bases from V and 2 bases from J, leaving 26 bases between. Per germline, CDR1 MNHEY and CDR2 SMNVEV (reference sequence). The CDR3 consists of 19 residues. CDR3 DNA sequence: TGTGCCAGCAGTTCCGTTATTTTGCGGAGGAGGACAGATAACACTGAAGCTTTCTTT. It translates to CASSSVILRRRTDNTEAFF.

This clone was picked up one time. CDR3 bases: TGTGCCAGCAGTGATGGCGGGAGGGCCGTGGGAGATACGCAGTATTTT. Translation: CASSDGGRAVGDTQYF. This chain connects TRBV25-1 to TRBJ2-3, with 9 bases lining up with TRBD2. This CDR3 has 16 residues. The germline CDR1 and CDR2 sequences are MGHDK and SYGVNS. V shed 3 bases, J shed 5 bases, and the junction held 9 bases outside the gene matches.

This rearrangement joins TRBV7-8 to TRBJ2-3; the match to TRBD1 covers 7 bases. This CDR3 spans 13 amino acids. The V and J ends lost 5 bases and 3 bases, in that order; junction bases with no gene match: 2. CDR1 is SGHVS, CDR2 FQNEAQ, per germline. DNA for the CDR3: TGTGCCAGCAGCCCGACAGGGACAGATACGCAGTATTTT. It translates to CASSPTGTDTQYF.

This clone was detected a few times. The CDR3 loop reads CAISREGGPSTDTQYF. CDR3 nucleotides: TGTGCCATCAGCCGGGAGGGGGGACCTAGCACAGATACGCAGTATTTT. V is TRBV10-3 and J is TRBJ2-3, with 8 bases identical to TRBD2. V shed 6 bases and J 0 bases; nucleotides not matched to a gene: 8. The CDR3 runs to 16 residues. CDR1 and CDR2 (germline): ENHRY, SYGVKD.

CDR3 amino acids: CSVGTAGGNTEAFF. DNA of the CDR3: TGCAGCGTCGGGACAGCCGGCGGGAACACTGAAGCTTTCTTT. The gene calls are TRBV29-1 and TRBJ1-1; 7 bases are shared with TRBD1. Germline V gives CDR1 SQVTM, CDR2 ANQGSEA. This CDR3 is 14 amino acids long. Trimming at V came to 6 bases and at J to 1 base, leaving 8 bases not matched to a gene.

The V call is TRBV2, the J call TRBJ2-7; D is unclear. The germline CDR1 and CDR2 sequences are SNHLY and FYNNEI. This CDR3 has 11 amino acids. V gave up 8 bases and J gave up 3 bases, with 8 bases separating them. CDR3 protein: CASFPGYEQYF. Here the CDR3 DNA reads TGTGCCAGCTTCCCGGGCTACGAGCAGTACTTC.

The V gene is TRBV5-6, the J gene TRBJ2-2, with TRBD2 matching 12 bases. J lost 4 bases, V lost 5 bases, and 12 bases had no gene match. Germline-derived CDR1 and CDR2 are SGHDT and YYEEEE. The CDR3 sequence is 18 residues long. CDR3 amino acids: CASSLLPSGLAGTGELFF. CDR3 DNA sequence: TGTGCCAGCAGTCTTCTACCCTCGGGACTAGCGGGCACCGGGGAGCTGTTTTTT.

The chain couples TRBV7-9 to TRBJ1-2; 7 bases map to TRBD1. Losses at the gene ends were 5 bases for V and 4 bases for J; bases not matched to a gene: 4. The germline CDR1 and CDR2 sequences are SEHNR and FQNEAQ (reference sequence). There are 13 residues in the CDR3. The CDR3 reads CASSLGDSYGYTF. The DNA of the CDR3 is TGTGCCAGCAGCCTCGGGGACAGCTATGGCTACACCTTC. The entire variable domain, with the rest obtained from reference TRBV7-9 and TRBJ1-2, is as follows: DTGVSQNPRHKITKRGQNVTFRCDPISEHNRLYWYRQTLGQGPEFLTYFQNEAQLEKSRLLSDRFSAERPKGSFSTLEIQRTEQGDSAMYLCASSLGDSYGYTFGSGTRLTVV.

The V gene is TRBV6-6, the J gene TRBJ2-7; 8 positions match TRBD2. V dropped 7 bases and J dropped 0; count of bases not matched to a gene: 11. The CDR3 totals 16 residues. CDR1 is MNHNY and CDR2 is SVGAGI in the germline V gene (reference sequence). The CDR3 bases are TGTGCCAGCACATATAGCGGGACGACCAGCTCCTACGAGCAGTACTTC. Its translation: CASTYSGTTSSYEQYF.

In the case of this clone: An end of the junction does not agree with germline; a read error may underlie this. The chain combines TRBV20-1 with TRBJ2-3; D gene unclear. The CDR3 extends over 10 amino acids. The V gene's germline CDR1 is DFQATT and CDR2 SNEGSKA (reference sequence). The CDR3 DNA follows: TGCAGCGCTAACATGGATACGCAGTATTTT. Translation gives CSANMDTQYF.

V usage is TRBV21-1 and J usage is TRBJ1-4; the table's D call, TRBD1, was not checked against the DNA. TRBV21-1 represents a pseudogene. The CDR3 sequence is 15 residues long. In DNA form, the CDR3 reads TGTGCCAGCAGCAAAGTGGGACAGTCTAATGAAAAACTGTTTTTT. It is translated as CASSKVGQSNEKLFF.

Turning to this clone: In the same sample, other DNA sequences code for this CDR3. This CDR3 is CATRGLAKNIQYF. The DNA of the CDR3 is TGTGCCACCCGTGGCTTGGCCAAAAACATTCAGTACTTC. The rearrangement links TRBV6-5 to TRBJ2-4; D gene unclear. CDR1 is MNHEY and CDR2 is SVGAGI in the germline V gene. CDR3 length: 13 amino acids. V was clipped by 10 bases and J by 1 base, with 11 bases between them.

V is TRBV5-4 and J is TRBJ1-1; D gene unclear. The CDR3 spans 14 residues. The V gene lost 0 bases and the J gene lost 7 bases, with 13 bases spanning the gap. Germline CDR1 SGHNT, CDR2 YYREEE (reference sequence). CDR3 sequence: CASSLGGERGEAFF. Written as DNA, the CDR3 is TGTGCCAGCAGCTTGGGTGGGGAGCGAGGTGAAGCTTTCTTT.

V usage is TRBV7-2 and J usage is TRBJ2-7; possible D gene TRBD1, 6 bases. The V gene's germline CDR1 is SGHTA and CDR2 FQGNSA. With 7 bases removed from V and 4 bases from J, the gap between germline ends came to 14 bases. This CDR3 is 13 amino acids long. The chain's CDR3 is CASTSATGYEQYF. CDR3 DNA: TGTGCCAGCACCTCAGCGACAGGTTACGAGCAGTACTTC.

V and J are TRBV4-2 and TRBJ2-5; perhaps TRBD2 as D (6 bases). TRBJ2-7 matches the DNA end more closely, so the J call is doubtful. CDR1 LGHNA and CDR2 YNFKEQ come from the germline V gene. The CDR3 runs to 13 residues. CDR3 coding DNA: TGTGCCAGCAGCCACGCGGGGTCGGACGAGCAGTACTTC. Translation gives CASSHAGSDEQYF.